This T cell receptor beta chain was sequenced for a study of long-term antiretroviral therapy in people with HIV. Findings and caveats of the study: Before ART, certain clones expanded, and these dominated the repertoire at all time points.

Everyone in the study who had HIV was treated in the United States. V lost 0 bases and J lost 5, with 13 bases in between. CDR1 and CDR2 from the germline V gene are SGHVS and FQNEAQ. The CDR3 has 15 amino acids. With respect to this clone: Its antigen is unknown.

Assay version v3.0 of immunoSEQ was used, and it was run at survey level. Clones were sequenced by immunoSEQ multiplex PCR, and TCRdb holds only the in-frame ones, with some missing. The table includes 34,000 or so clones, about 93% detected once. This chain uses TRBV7-8 with TRBJ2-5; D unclear. The receptor comes from a woman aged 45-59 years with HIV. Sample: unsorted PBMCs, taken approximately 5 years after starting antiretroviral therapy. CDR3 nucleotides: TGTGCCAGCAGCTTAGCGAGTGGAGTACGCGAGACCCAGTACTTC. Translation: CASSLASGVRETQYF.